The 19 T cell receptor beta chains given below trace back to one sample, sequenced in a study of OX40 agonist ivuxolimab in advanced cancers. The data were produced by immunoSEQ multiplex PCR, yet TCRdb's version contains in-frame clones alone and is incomplete. This sample carries tens of thousands of clones, about four fifths of them seen once, and the ten largest clones take 9.5% to 13%. This material consisted of CD4+ or CD8+ T cells sorted from blood, taken in a trial of the OX40 agonist ivuxolimab. The source is an adult with an advanced solid tumor such as melanoma, head and neck, liver or kidney cancer.

The rearrangement joins TRBV9 to TRBJ1-4; no clear D. V lost 0 bases, J lost 3 bases, and 15 bases lay in between. The CDR3 consists of 17 residues. CDR1 and CDR2 (germline): SGDLS, YYNGEE. The CDR3 DNA sequence: TGTGCCAGCAGCGTAGAGGGAAACGATTCCCCTAATGAAAAACTGTTTTTT. Protein sequence: CASSVEGNDSPNEKLFF.

The chain has TRBV27 and TRBJ2-7, with no clear D. CDR1 and CDR2 from the germline V gene are MNHEY and SMNVEV (reference sequence). V lost 7 bases and J lost 2, with 6 bases in between. There are 11 residues in the CDR3. This chain's CDR3 is CASKKAYEQYF. The CDR3 DNA sequence: TGTGCCAGCAAGAAGGCCTACGAGCAGTACTTC.

The V and J genes are TRBV27 and TRBJ1-2; TRBD1 is a possible D gene (5 bases). Germline loops: CDR1 MNHEY, CDR2 SMNVEV (reference sequence). Trimming removed 0 bases at V and 8 bases at J, with 25 bases between. This CDR3 region has 18 residues. This CDR3 reads CASSLSGAGLGVRSGYTF. CDR3 DNA: TGTGCCAGCAGTTTATCCGGGGCGGGGTTAGGAGTGCGGAGCGGCTACACCTTC.

The chain couples TRBV5-6 to TRBJ1-2, with no clear D. The CDR3 contains 15 residues. The V gene's germline CDR1 is SGHDT and CDR2 YYEEEE. The germline V and J ends were trimmed by 0 bases and 3 bases, with 12 bases remaining between them. CDR3 in amino acids: CASSLGAWADYGYTF. The CDR3 region has the DNA TGTGCCAGCAGCTTGGGCGCGTGGGCGGACTATGGCTACACCTTC.

The J gene is TRBJ2-4, the V gene TRBV9, with 13 bases matching TRBD2. The J segment lost 4 bases and the V segment lost 4 bases, leaving 5 bases of the junction unmatched. The CDR3 extends over 16 amino acids. Germline V lookup: CDR1 SGDLS, CDR2 YYNGEE. The CDR3 reads CASSITSGGAKNIQYF. The CDR3 bases are TGTGCCAGCAGCATAACTAGCGGGGGGGCGAAAAACATTCAGTACTTC.

The CDR3, as DNA: TGTGCCAGCAGCTTGTGGGGCGGGATGGGTAGCAATCAGCCCCAGCATTTT. Translating it yields CASSLWGGMGSNQPQHF. The chain combines TRBV5-5 with TRBJ1-5, with D possibly TRBD1 on 5 matching bases. Trimming cost V 1 base and J 0 bases, with 14 bases left between them. Germline CDR1 and CDR2: SGHKS and YYEKEE (reference sequence). The CDR3 has 17 residues.

This chain joins TRBV7-2 and TRBJ2-5; possibly TRBD2 for D (6 bases). The CDR3 length is 19 residues. Germline V CDR1 and CDR2: SGHTA, FQGNSA. V was trimmed by 2 bases and J by 5 bases, leaving 27 bases between them. Here the CDR3 reads CASSLPRGVADRRSETQYF. As DNA, the CDR3 is TGTGCCAGCAGCTTACCTAGAGGGGTAGCGGATAGACGGTCGGAGACCCAGTACTTC.

The rearrangement uses TRBV7-2 and TRBJ1-2; D unclear. CDR1 is SGHTA, CDR2 FQGNSA, per germline. The CDR3 loop spans 13 amino acids. Trimming removed 5 bases at V and 2 bases at J, with 9 bases between. The CDR3 spells CASSRGGNYGYTF. CDR3 bases: TGTGCCAGCAGCCGAGGCGGAAACTATGGCTACACCTTC.

This clone was detected only a few times. The rearrangement links TRBV7-2 to TRBJ2-7; D remains unclear. Germline CDR1 and CDR2: SGHTA and FQGNSA. CDR3 length equals 13 residues. The V gene lost 1 base and the J gene lost 3 bases, with 7 bases spanning the gap. In DNA, the CDR3 is TGTGCCAGCAGCTTAGGTCCTTACTACGAGCAGTACTTC. It is translated as CASSLGPYYEQYF.

V gene TRBV19 combines with J gene TRBJ2-1; the match to TRBD1 covers 8 bases. The germline V gene has CDR1 LNHDA and CDR2 SQIVND (reference sequence). The CDR3 consists of 14 residues. J was trimmed by 5 bases and V by 3 bases; bases with no gene match: 3. CDR3 sequence reads: CASSIQGANNEQFF. CDR3 in DNA: TGTGCCAGTAGTATCCAGGGGGCTAACAATGAGCAGTTCTTC.

The chain links TRBV6-5 to TRBJ1-2, with TRBD1 matching over 9 bases. The CDR3 spans 15 residues. Germline-derived CDR1 and CDR2 are MNHEY and SVGAGI. J lost 2 bases, V lost 8 bases, and 9 bases had no gene match. CDR3 nucleotide sequence: TGTGCCAGCGGTCTCAGGACAGGGGTGAACTATGGCTACACCTTC. This translates into CASGLRTGVNYGYTF.

V gene TRBV5-5 combines with J gene TRBJ1-1, with 9 nucleotides matching TRBD1. The CDR3 contains 14 residues. Germline CDR1 SGHKS, CDR2 YYEKEE (reference sequence). Losses at the gene ends were 5 bases for V and 5 bases for J; bases not matched to a gene: 7. The CDR3 DNA reads TGTGCCAGCAGTACTCCTGGGACAGGGACTGAAGCTTTCTTT. Its translation is CASSTPGTGTEAFF.

The chain recombines TRBV7-3 with TRBJ2-2; D unclear. Looked up from germline, CDR1 is SGHTA and CDR2 is FQGTGA. There are 12 residues in the CDR3. Deletions cut 6 bases from V and 2 bases from J, with 4 bases between. The CDR3 sequence is CASSSNTGELFF. The CDR3 DNA reads as TGTGCCAGCAGTTCCAACACCGGGGAGCTGTTTTTT.

The V and J genes are TRBV7-6 and TRBJ1-5; D is unclear. This CDR3 spans 13 amino acids. Deletions cut 4 bases from V and 3 bases from J, with 7 bases between. The germline V gene encodes CDR1 SGHVS and CDR2 FNYEAQ. The CDR3 reads CASSSDPNQPQHF. Written as DNA, the CDR3 is TGTGCCAGCAGCTCCGATCCCAATCAGCCCCAGCATTTT.

V gene TRBV4-2 combines with J gene TRBJ2-5, with TRBD2 matching 8 bases. J gave up 2 bases and V 0 bases, and 8 bases lay outside the gene matches. The CDR3 is made up of 17 amino acids. The germline V gene encodes CDR1 LGHNA and CDR2 YNFKEQ. The CDR3, as DNA: TGTGCCAGCAGCCAAGAAGTCGGGGGGGCCTGGCAAGAGACCCAGTACTTC. This sequence encodes CASSQEVGGAWQETQYF.

This chain uses TRBV6-5 with TRBJ1-2; no clear D gene. The V end was cut by 5 bases, the J end by 4 bases, with 11 bases between. This CDR3 has 13 amino acids. The germline V gene encodes CDR1 MNHEY and CDR2 SVGAGI. The DNA of the CDR3 is TGTGCCAGCAGTGCGAGGAGAACCTATGGCTACACCTTC. This encodes CASSARRTYGYTF.

This chain uses TRBV28 with TRBJ2-5, with 9 bases matching TRBD1. V was pared by 2 bases and J by 7 bases, with 5 bases of the junction left unmatched. CDR3 size: 14 residues. CDR1 is MDHEN and CDR2 is SYDVKM in the germline V gene. DNA of the CDR3: TGTGCCAGCAGTTTAGGGACAGGGACCGGGACCCAGTACTTC. The encoded protein is CASSLGTGTGTQYF.

CDR3 nucleotides: TGTGCCAGCAGTGACGGACAATATGGCTACACCTTC. Its protein is CASSDGQYGYTF. The genes are TRBV6-1 and TRBJ1-2, with D possibly matching TRBD1 (5 bases). V was clipped by 3 bases and J by 5 bases, with 7 bases between them. Germline CDR1 MNHNS, CDR2 SASEGT. This CDR3 has 12 residues.

The chain has TRBV25-1 and TRBJ2-5; D may be TRBD2 (6 bases). Trimming stripped 1 base from V and 5 bases from J, with 11 bases between. CDR3 length equals 14 residues. In germline, CDR1 is MGHDK, CDR2 SYGVNS. CDR3 amino acids: CASSELGGFETQYF. The CDR3 DNA reads as TGTGCCAGCAGTGAATTAGGAGGGTTTGAGACCCAGTACTTC.